A selection of T cell receptor beta chains follows, all from one sample in a study of blood T cell repertoires in COVID-19. Using immunoSEQ multiplex PCR, the repertoire was profiled, and TCRdb retains in-frame clones only, with some absent. Here the sample spans around 170,000 clones, about 81% being singletons. The sample taken for sequencing was peripheral blood. These TCRs come from an elderly woman with COVID-19, enrolled during active disease. Both conserved end residues are part of each CDR3. The D gene is left open where the match is weak. Size tells how often a clone was seen (once, few, many) or the class of an expanded clone, and some rows leave it out.

d_call j_call clone_size v_call cdr3_nt cdr3_aa
- TRBJ2-7 - TRBV10-3 TGTGCCATCAGTGACACTGCCTACGAGCAGTACTTC CAISDTAYEQYF
TRBD1 TRBJ2-7 - TRBV11-3 TGTGCCAGCAACGGGGACAGGGACGAGCAGTACTTC CASNGDRDEQYF
TRBD1 TRBJ2-7 - TRBV14 TGTGCCAGCAGCCAAGGCCTAGGACAGGGCTACGAGCAGTACTTC CASSQGLGQGYEQYF
TRBD1 TRBJ1-2 - TRBV3-1/TRBV3-2 TGTGCCAGCAGAGCGACAGGGAAGCCCTATGGCTACACCTTC CASRATGKPYGYTF
TRBD1 TRBJ1-2 - TRBV25-1 TGTGCCAGCAGTGGAGACAGGGGCCAATATGGCTACACCTTC CASSGDRGQYGYTF
TRBD2 TRBJ2-5 - TRBV5-1 TGCGCCAGCAGCTTCGGCGGGAGTGGGGAGACCCAGTACTTC CASSFGGSGETQYF
TRBD2 TRBJ2-1 - TRBV10-3 TGTGCCATCAGTCCGGGACTAGCGGGGGAACGGCTCTCCTACAATGAGCAGTTCTTC CAISPGLAGERLSYNEQFF
- TRBJ1-2 - TRBV6-2/TRBV6-3 TGTGCCAGCAGTTACTCCTTTCCAGGGCAAGGCTACACCTTC CASSYSFPGQGYTF
- TRBJ2-3 - TRBV4-3 TGCGCCAGCAGCCTAGGGGGGGGCACAGATACGCAGTATTTT CASSLGGGTDTQYF
- TRBJ1-2 - TRBV11-3 TGTGCCAGCAGCTTCGGCAGGGTTGGCTACACCTTC CASSFGRVGYTF
- TRBJ2-1 - TRBV29-1 TGCAGCGTTGAAGAGGGCCATGAGCAGTTCTTC CSVEEGHEQFF
- TRBJ2-3 - TRBV24-1 TGTGCCACCCAACATAAGGCGGGAAGCACAGATACGCAGTATTTT CATQHKAGSTDTQYF
TRBD2 TRBJ2-1 - TRBV5-1 TGCGCCAGCAGCGGGGAGCCCGGGACTAGCGGGAGAGATGAGCAGTTCTTC CASSGEPGTSGRDEQFF
TRBD1 TRBJ1-6 - TRBV16 TGTGCCAGCAGCCAATCGGGGACAGATAATTCACCCCTCCACTTT CASSQSGTDNSPLHF
- TRBJ2-2 few TRBV5-8 TGTGCCAGCAGCGGTGCGCCTAGCGTAAACACCGGGGAGCTGTTTTTT CASSGAPSVNTGELFF
TRBD2 TRBJ2-1 - TRBV6-4 TGTGCCAGCATCTCAAGGAGGACAGGGGGACTAGCGGGAGTCAATGAGCAGTTCTTC CASISRRTGGLAGVNEQFF
TRBD1 TRBJ2-7 few TRBV19 TGTGCCAGTAGTATAGGGACAGGGACGGGCGAGCAGTACTTC CASSIGTGTGEQYF
TRBD1 TRBJ2-2 - TRBV9 TGTGCCAGCAGCCTAGACAGGGTGAACACCGGGGAGCTGTTTTTT CASSLDRVNTGELFF
- TRBJ1-5 once TRBV28 TGTGCCAGCAGTTATGGCCCTCAGCCCCAGCATTTT CASSYGPQPQHF
- TRBJ1-3 - TRBV7-9 TGTGCCAGCAGCCCCTCAGAACAGGTCTCTGGAAACACCATATATTTT CASSPSEQVSGNTIYF
TRBD1 TRBJ2-7 once TRBV6-5 TGTGCCAGCACCCAAGGGACAGGGGGCGAGCAGTACTTC CASTQGTGGEQYF
TRBD1 TRBJ2-7 - TRBV11-3 TGTGCCAGCAGCTTAGTCGAGGGGGCAGCCTACGAGCAGTACTTC CASSLVEGAAYEQYF
- TRBJ2-3 few TRBV15 TGTGCCACCAGCAGAGGTACTATCTACACAGATACGCAGTATTTT CATSRGTIYTDTQYF
TRBD1 TRBJ1-5 few TRBV28 TGTGCCAGCAGTTCAGGGGGTAGCAATCAGCCCCAGCATTTT CASSSGGSNQPQHF
- TRBJ1-6 - TRBV27 TGTGCCAGCAGCCAGGGCCCCTCCTATAATTCACCCCTCCACTTT CASSQGPSYNSPLHF
- TRBJ2-7 - TRBV4-1 TGCGCCAGCAGCCAGGCATTGGGACTCTACGAGCAGTACTTC CASSQALGLYEQYF
- TRBJ2-1 - TRBV27 TGTGCCAGCAGTTTAGTGGGAGGCGGGAATGAGCAGTTCTTC CASSLVGGGNEQFF
TRBD1 TRBJ1-2 - TRBV6-5 TGTGCCAGCAGGGGGACAGGGACCAACTATGGCTACACCTTC CASRGTGTNYGYTF
- TRBJ1-4 - TRBV6-5 TGTGCCAGCAGTTACACTCGGCCGGGAGGGGGAGAAAAACTGTTTTTT CASSYTRPGGGEKLFF
TRBD2 TRBJ2-7 - TRBV2 TGTGCCAGCAGGGGGACTAGAGGGAGCTACGAGCAGTACTTC CASRGTRGSYEQYF